The 19 T cell receptor beta chains below come from one sample, sequenced in a study of human T cells and chemical hapten exposure. Time point noted: pre-sensitization, week 0. Specified treatment: therapeutic diphenylcyclopropenone sensitization with weekly scalp DPC. Whole blood that had not been fractionated was the source of extracted total RNA. TCRdb reanalysed the RACE reads using MiXCR and keeps one entry per CDR3 protein. The table lists tens of thousands of distinct CDR3 sequences, about a tenth of them singletons. This material consisted of whole blood, taken in connection with sensitization to the hapten diphenylcyclopropenone (DPC). The source is a man aged 45-60 years with alopecia areata. Some clones in this sample may be carry-over from other donors' samples.

The J gene is TRBJ2-2, the V gene TRBV29-1; D is possibly TRBD1 (5 bases). The CDR3 has 14 residues. CDR1 SQVTM and CDR2 ANQGSEA come from the germline V gene. Deletions cut 4 bases from V and 7 bases from J, with 16 bases between. CDR3 amino acids: CSVGRDSAGGELFF. The CDR3 DNA reads TGCAGCGTTGGCCGAGACAGTGCAGGCGGGGAGCTGTTTTTT.

This clonotype was detected ten times or more. This CDR3 is CSASPLSYNSPLHF. Written as DNA, the CDR3 is TGCAGTGCTAGCCCTCTCTCCTATAATTCACCCCTCCACTTT. J is TRBJ1-6 and V is TRBV20-1, with D hard to call. The V end lost 3 bases, the J end lost 0 bases, and 6 bases lay between the germline ends. The CDR3 loop spans 14 amino acids. Germline-derived CDR1 and CDR2 are DFQATT and SNEGSKA (reference sequence).

The chain employs TRBV4-1 and TRBJ2-1; 11 bases are a match to TRBD2. J lost 2 bases, V lost 1 base, and 7 bases had no gene match. This CDR3 is built from 18 residues. The germline V gene encodes CDR1 MGHRA and CDR2 YSYEKL. Here the CDR3 DNA reads TGCGCCAGCAGCCAAGTGGCTAGCGGGAGGAACACCTACAATGAGCAGTTCTTC. It is translated as CASSQVASGRNTYNEQFF.

This clonotype was seen repeatedly, ten times or more. This chain joins TRBV28 and TRBJ2-7, with unresolved D. This CDR3 spans 10 amino acids. V was trimmed by 8 bases and J by 3 bases, leaving 5 bases between them. The germline V gene has CDR1 MDHEN and CDR2 SYDVKM. CDR3 nucleotides: TGTGCCAGCGGCTACTACGAGCAGTACTTC. It yields the protein CASGYYEQYF.

This clonotype appeared a few times. CDR3 DNA sequence: TGTGCCAGCAGTTTTATACCGCCCAGGGGCGAGCAGTACTTC. It codes for CASSFIPPRGEQYF. The genes are TRBV6-2 or TRBV6-3 and TRBJ2-7, with D perhaps matching TRBD1 (6 bases). Germline V gene sequence: CDR1 MNHEY, CDR2 SVGEGT. The CDR3 spans 14 residues. Trimming took 4 bases from V and 6 from J, leaving 16 bases between them.

The sample holds many counts of this clonotype. This chain links TRBV27 with TRBJ2-1; D not resolved. V lost 6 bases and J lost 7, with 22 bases in between. The CDR3 sequence is 16 residues long. CDR1 and CDR2 (germline): MNHEY, SMNVEV (reference sequence). CDR3 loop: CASSPYRWSVGNEQFF. In DNA, the CDR3 is TGTGCCAGCAGCCCATACCGTTGGTCGGTTGGGAATGAGCAGTTCTTC.

This sequence joins TRBV27 and TRBJ2-3; 8 bases line up with TRBD2. In germline, CDR1 is MNHEY, CDR2 SMNVEV (reference sequence). V lost 1 base and J lost 2; bases outside the gene matches: 11. The CDR3 totals 18 residues. CDR3 amino acids: CASSLFTQAGADTDTQYF. CDR3 bases: TGTGCCAGCAGTTTATTTACGCAAGCGGGAGCCGACACAGATACGCAGTATTTT.

Ten or more counts support this clonotype. The chain is built from TRBV11-2 and TRBJ1-5; the match to TRBD1 covers 7 bases. V dropped 6 bases and J dropped 5; count of bases not matched to a gene: 7. From germline, CDR1 is SGHAT and CDR2 FQNNGV. The length of the CDR3 is 14 residues. This CDR3 reads CASSRQGIDQPQHF. The CDR3 coding sequence is TGTGCCAGCAGTCGACAGGGAATTGATCAGCCCCAGCATTTT.

This clonotype showed up just a few times. J is TRBJ1-2 and V is TRBV20-1, with D unclear. The CDR3 has 11 residues. CDR1 is DFQATT, CDR2 SNEGSKA, per germline (reference sequence). V lost 8 bases, J lost 0 bases, and 7 bases lay in between. This CDR3 is CSPSANYGYTF. CDR3 coding DNA: TGCAGTCCGTCAGCTAACTATGGCTACACCTTC.

This clonotype was detected many times. The chain joins TRBV19 to TRBJ2-1, with D possibly being TRBD1 or TRBD2 (5 bases each). CDR1 and CDR2 from the germline V gene are LNHDA and SQIVND (reference sequence). Trimming removed 3 bases from V and 0 bases from J, with 9 bases in between. The CDR3 extends over 15 amino acids. In DNA, the CDR3 is TGTGCCAGTAGTATCGAGGGGAGCTCCTACAATGAGCAGTTCTTC. This codes for CASSIEGSSYNEQFF.

This clonotype was found many times. The chain employs TRBV29-1 and TRBJ2-1; possibly TRBD1 for D (6 bases). Germline V gene data show CDR1 as SQVTM and CDR2 as ANQGSEA. V lost 4 bases, J lost 8 bases, and 15 bases lay in between. There are 13 residues in the CDR3. The CDR3 region is CSVAGAGEYEQFF. DNA of the CDR3: TGCAGCGTTGCTGGGGCAGGGGAGTATGAGCAGTTCTTC.

This clonotype has ten or more counts. This sequence joins TRBV28 and TRBJ2-7; a weak D match, TRBD1 (5 bases). The V end lost 3 bases, the J end lost 2 bases, and 11 bases lay between the germline ends. This CDR3 is 14 amino acids long. The V gene's germline CDR1 is MDHEN and CDR2 SYDVKM. DNA of the CDR3: TGTGCCAGCAGTTTGCCGGCAGGGACCTACGAGCAGTACTTC. Translating it yields CASSLPAGTYEQYF.

This clonotype was counted between two and nine times. V is TRBV7-2 and J is TRBJ2-5; no reliable D call. The length of the CDR3 is 13 residues. Trimming took 5 bases from V and 5 from J, leaving 12 bases between them. Germline V CDR1 and CDR2: SGHTA, FQGNSA. CDR3 in amino acids: CASSPWLGETQYF. CDR3 coding DNA: TGTGCCAGCAGCCCGTGGCTTGGTGAGACCCAGTACTTC.

This clonotype was found many times. Here the CDR3 reads CASTIQTGAGELFF. CDR3 DNA: TGTGCCAGCACAATACAAACTGGGGCCGGGGAGCTGTTTTTT. V is TRBV6-4 and J is TRBJ2-2, with D uncertain. Deletions cut 7 bases from V and 6 bases from J, with 15 bases between. Germline V gives CDR1 MRHNA, CDR2 SNTAGT. The CDR3 covers 14 residues.

This sequence joins TRBV9 and TRBJ2-3, with 12 bases that match TRBD2. Germline values: CDR1 SGDLS, CDR2 YYNGEE. Trimming removed 4 bases from V and 2 bases from J; junction bases left unmatched: 8. The CDR3 consists of 17 residues. CDR3 residues: CASSQGTSGFFTDTQYF. As DNA, the CDR3 is TGTGCCAGCAGCCAAGGGACTAGCGGGTTCTTCACAGATACGCAGTATTTT.

There are many counts of this clonotype. The chain uses TRBV28 and TRBJ2-2, with a possible D match to TRBD1 (6 bases). The germline CDR1 and CDR2 sequences are MDHEN and SYDVKM. CDR3 length: 13 amino acids. Between the trimmed V and J ends, which lost 6 bases and 4 bases, there was a span of 9 bases. The CDR3 loop is CASRGQITGELFF. Here the CDR3 DNA reads TGTGCCAGCAGAGGACAGATCACCGGGGAGCTGTTTTTT.

This clonotype was recorded many times. The V gene is TRBV12-3 or TRBV12-4, the J gene TRBJ2-2; TRBD2 matches 9 bases. Trimming at V came to 2 bases and at J to 5 bases, leaving 6 bases not matched to a gene. This CDR3 is built from 16 residues. As DNA, the CDR3 is TGTGCCAGCAGTTTATTTGGCGGGAGGGAGACCGGGGAGCTGTTTTTT. Protein sequence: CASSLFGGRETGELFF.

The chain is built from TRBV12-2 and TRBJ2-1. TRBV12-2 is assigned pseudogene status. The CDR3 has 15 amino acids. The chain's CDR3 is CASRLNGSSYNEQFF. In DNA, the CDR3 is TGTGCAAGTCGCTTGAACGGGAGCTCCTACAATGAGCAGTTCTTC.

This clonotype was counted a few times. This chain joins TRBV20-1 and TRBJ2-1; 7 nucleotides match TRBD2. The V gene's germline CDR1 is DFQATT and CDR2 SNEGSKA (reference sequence). The CDR3 runs 15 residues. The V segment lost 5 bases and the J segment 9 bases; nucleotides outside the gene matches: 16. The CDR3 nucleotides are TGCAGTGCTGACCGCCTCTTGACGGGAGGAGGTGAGCAGTTCTTC. It specifies CSADRLLTGGGEQFF.